The sequence of this T cell receptor (beta chain) was determined in a study of blood T cell repertoires in COVID-19. The overall study: COVID-19 samples, acute and convalescent, were from the United States, Italy and Spain. PBMCs, B-cell-depleted T cells, or T cells provided the cDNA or gDNA that made up the material.

With 3 bases clipped from V and 7 bases from J, the junction kept 6 bases outside the gene matches. CDR3 size: 15 residues. CDR1 is SGDLS and CDR2 is YYNGEE in the germline V gene. Per the original methods: Nucleated cell counts were estimated from reference gene primer amplification. Profiled with immunoSEQ multiplex PCR; TCRdb holds only in-frame clones, not every one. V, J and clone size reflect that table, while D and trimming were determined from the DNA. The sample consists of approximately 74,000 clones, more than 80% of them appearing once. This TCR came from a woman aged 80 or older with active or convalescent COVID-19. V gene TRBV9 combines with J gene TRBJ2-1; 11 bases line up with TRBD2. The sequenced sample consisted of peripheral blood. In DNA, the CDR3 is TGTGCCAGCAGCGGCCTAGCGGGGGGCAGGAATGAGCAGTTCTTC. This codes for CASSGLAGGRNEQFF.